The rows below give T cell receptor beta chains drawn from one sample of a study of PD-1 blockade in classical Hodgkin lymphoma. Assay used: immunoSEQ multiplex PCR; TCRdb lists only in-frame clones, some missing. The repertoire consists of 15,000 to 20,000 clones, with about two thirds occurring once and the leading ten covering around 7.7%. Sequencing was performed on peripheral blood mononuclear cells (PBMCs), taken before the second cycle of nivolumab. These receptors all stem from a human donor with classical Hodgkin lymphoma. The CDR3 runs from the conserved cysteine through the conserved F or W. A D gene is named only where the DNA matches it firmly. Rows may omit the clone size; those that give it use once, few, many or a size class.

j_call	d_call	clone_size	v_call	cdr3_aa	cdr3_nt
TRBJ2-7	NA	NA	TRBV7-2	CASSLAASGAYEQYF	TGTGCCAGCAGCTTAGCGGCGAGCGGAGCCTACGAGCAGTACTTC
TRBJ1-5	TRBD1	NA	TRBV28	CASSTGGWQPQHF	TGTGCCAGCAGCACAGGGGGGTGGCAGCCCCAGCATTTT
TRBJ2-5	NA	NA	TRBV5-5	CASSSRRQQETQYF	TGTGCCAGCAGCTCCAGACGACAACAAGAGACCCAGTACTTC
TRBJ2-6	NA	NA	TRBV7-2	CASSLVSGTGANVLTF	TGTGCCAGCAGCTTAGTGTCGGGCACTGGGGCCAACGTCCTGACTTTC
TRBJ2-1	NA	NA	TRBV30	CAWSEGHYNEQFF	TGTGCCTGGAGCGAGGGACATTACAATGAGCAGTTCTTC
TRBJ1-6	NA	NA	TRBV6-1	CASSEPQGVRSPLHF	TGTGCCAGCAGTGAGCCACAGGGAGTCCGTTCACCCCTCCACTTT
TRBJ2-7	NA	NA	TRBV11-2	CASSLDWTDLQQYF	TGTGCCAGCAGCTTAGATTGGACGGACCTCCAGCAGTACTTC
TRBJ1-3	NA	NA	TRBV11-2	CASSFRTNTIYF	TGTGCCAGCAGCTTCAGGACGAACACCATATATTTT
TRBJ2-5	TRBD2	NA	TRBV5-8	CATRPPGGETQYF	TGTGCCACCAGACCCCCGGGGGGAGAGACCCAGTACTTC
TRBJ2-1	NA	once	TRBV7-9	CASSLVGQTHEQFF	TGTGCCAGCAGCTTAGTGGGCCAAACCCATGAGCAGTTCTTC
TRBJ1-1	NA	NA	TRBV19	CASSIDRDGRAAVGAFF	TGTGCCAGTAGTATCGATCGTGACGGCAGGGCGGCAGTTGGAGCTTTCTTT